The clone carrying this T cell receptor beta chain was detected a few times. This sample is drawn from a study of blood T cell repertoires in COVID-19. The CDR3 is 15 residues long. Looked up from germline, CDR1 is SGHRS and CDR2 is YFSETQ. The junction had 5 bases not matched to a gene; V was cut back by 3 bases and J by 0 bases. TCRdb's table, derived via immunoSEQ multiplex PCR, lists solely in-frame clones and lacks some. This repertoire shows 230,000 or so clones, roughly 88% found once; its top ten account for around 2.4%. The sample comprised peripheral blood. The chain joins TRBV5-1 to TRBJ1-2, with 7 bases aligning to TRBD1. The sequence was collected from a man aged 35-49 years who had recovered from COVID-19. In nucleotides, the CDR3 is TGCGCCAGCAGCTCGACAGGGTCGGCTAACTATGGCTACACCTTC. It encodes CASSSTGSANYGYTF.